This passage covers 25 T cell receptor beta chains from one sample sequenced in a study of blood T cell repertoires in COVID-19. Clones were sequenced by immunoSEQ multiplex PCR, and TCRdb holds only the in-frame ones, with some missing. The table has about 58,000 clones, about 84% seen once. The sequenced sample consisted of peripheral blood. The receptor set was obtained from a man between 35 and 55 years old with active COVID-19.

The gene calls are TRBV27 and TRBJ1-1, with 9 nucleotides matching TRBD1. The CDR3 runs to 19 residues. Germline lookup yields CDR1 MNHEY and CDR2 SMNVEV (reference sequence). V trimming: 1 base; J trimming: 4 bases; junction bases outside the gene matches: 16. The CDR3 loop reads CASSLYPSSGQGMLTEAFF. CDR3 nucleotides: TGTGCCAGCAGTTTATACCCATCTTCGGGACAGGGAATGCTCACTGAAGCTTTCTTT.

The chain carries TRBV30 and TRBJ1-2; the match to TRBD1 covers 8 bases. This CDR3 is 12 amino acids long. After removal of 3 bases from V and 8 bases from J, the junction contained 5 bases not matched to a gene. In germline, CDR1 is GTSNPN, CDR2 SVGIG (reference sequence). The CDR3: CAWSQGAGGYTF. DNA for the CDR3: TGTGCCTGGAGCCAGGGGGCAGGCGGCTACACCTTC.

The V and J genes are TRBV10-3 and TRBJ2-3; TRBD2 matches 10 bases. CDR1 is ENHRY, CDR2 SYGVKD, per germline. The CDR3 extends over 14 amino acids. The trim removed 6 bases at V and 5 bases at J, leaving 5 bases unmatched. The CDR3 DNA reads as TGTGCCATCAGGCTAGCGGGAGAGGTAGATACGCAGTATTTT. Its translation is CAIRLAGEVDTQYF.

To note about this clone: It is unclear where the CDR3 begins or ends on the DNA, so no DNA is shown, and the CDR3 is as TCRdb lists it. The chain's CDR3 is CSVATGTGLFFF. J is TRBJ1-2 and V is TRBV29-1; the table's TRBD1 call for D was not verified on the DNA. The length of the CDR3 is 12 amino acids, counting both ends. CDR1 and CDR2 (germline): SQVTM, ANQGSEA.

This rearrangement joins TRBV25-1 to TRBJ2-2; possibly TRBD1 for D (6 bases). V was pared by 3 bases and J by 4 bases, with 15 bases between. The CDR3 contains 16 residues. In germline, CDR1 is MGHDK, CDR2 SYGVNS. The CDR3 loop is CASSDPGQRGTGELFF. CDR3 DNA: TGTGCCAGCAGTGATCCCGGACAGAGAGGCACCGGGGAGCTGTTTTTT.

The rearrangement links TRBV27 to TRBJ2-1, with D unclear. The CDR3 covers 13 residues. The germline gives CDR1 MNHEY, CDR2 SMNVEV (reference sequence). Trimming removed 2 bases from V and 6 bases from J, with 8 bases in between. CDR3 nucleotides: TGTGCCAGCAGTTTACTATTAGCCAATGAGCAGTTCTTC. Protein sequence: CASSLLLANEQFF.

The chain has TRBV6-5 and TRBJ2-7, with D unclear. V dropped 3 bases and J dropped 7 bases, with 13 bases sitting between them. The CDR3 totals 13 residues. Germline V gene lookup returns CDR1 MNHEY and CDR2 SVGAGI. CDR3 region: CASSYGPKSEQYF. CDR3 bases: TGTGCCAGCAGTTATGGGCCCAAGTCGGAGCAGTACTTC.

This chain connects TRBV24-1 to TRBJ2-5, with D possibly TRBD1 on 5 matching bases. The CDR3 consists of 16 residues. V lost 3 bases, J lost 1 base, and 14 bases lay in between. Per germline, CDR1 KGHDR and CDR2 SFDVKD. The CDR3 here is CATSDPGLGPQETQYF. The DNA of the CDR3 is TGTGCCACCAGTGATCCAGGGTTAGGGCCCCAAGAGACCCAGTACTTC.

This chain uses TRBV2 with TRBJ2-2, with TRBD1 identical over 7 bases. There are 15 residues in the CDR3. CDR1 and CDR2 from the germline V gene are SNHLY and FYNNEI. The trim removed 7 bases at V and 7 bases at J, leaving 12 bases unmatched. The CDR3 coding sequence is TGTGCCAGCAAAGTGGGTCGGCAGGGGGTCGGGGAGCTGTTTTTT. Residues: CASKVGRQGVGELFF.

The chain couples TRBV9 to TRBJ2-1, with D maybe TRBD2 (5 bases). Between the trimmed V and J ends, which lost 4 bases and 0 bases, there was a span of 14 bases. Germline assignment: CDR1 SGDLS and CDR2 YYNGEE. This CDR3 has 16 amino acids. The CDR3 protein is CASSRSGGASYNEQFF. In nucleotides, the CDR3 is TGTGCCAGCAGCCGGAGCGGCGGAGCCTCCTACAATGAGCAGTTCTTC.

This clone was seen more than once but under ten times. The chain is built from TRBV29-1 and TRBJ1-2; the D is unclear. The CDR3 covers 13 residues. Germline V lookup: CDR1 SQVTM, CDR2 ANQGSEA. V was shortened by 5 bases and J by 6 bases, with 16 bases between the two germline ends. CDR3 sequence: CSVRSGGSDGYTF. CDR3 nucleotide sequence: TGCAGCGTTAGATCCGGCGGTTCCGATGGCTACACCTTC.

This clone has a handful of counts. The chain couples TRBV28 to TRBJ2-7, with D maybe TRBD1 (5 bases). Germline-derived CDR1 and CDR2 are MDHEN and SYDVKM. V was trimmed by 5 bases and J by 6 bases, leaving 14 bases between them. This CDR3 is 13 amino acids long. This CDR3 reads CASSPRQLGEQYF. Written as DNA, the CDR3 is TGTGCCAGCAGTCCCCGACAGCTTGGCGAGCAGTACTTC.

The rearrangement joins TRBV7-3 to TRBJ1-2, with D unresolved. Trimming took 0 bases from V and 7 from J, leaving 9 bases between them. This CDR3 comprises 13 residues. Germline loops: CDR1 SGHTA, CDR2 FQGTGA. CDR3 sequence (DNA): TGTGCCAGCAGCTTAACCCCCTTGAGTGGCTACACCTTC. Translation: CASSLTPLSGYTF.

The chain has TRBV18 and TRBJ2-7, with 10 bases that match TRBD1. Looked up from germline, CDR1 is KGHSH and CDR2 is LQKENI. V shed 3 bases, J shed 5 bases, and the junction held 1 base outside the gene matches. The length of the CDR3 is 13 residues. This CDR3 is CASSPGTGDEQYF. The CDR3 nucleotides are TGTGCCAGCTCACCCGGGACAGGGGACGAGCAGTACTTC.

This chain uses TRBV9 with TRBJ2-7; TRBD1 agrees at 7 bases. Germline V gives CDR1 SGDLS, CDR2 YYNGEE. CDR3 size: 12 residues. V was clipped by 4 bases and J by 7 bases; unmatched bases: 5. The CDR3 region is CASSSGRGEQYF. As DNA, the CDR3 is TGTGCCAGCAGCTCCGGCAGGGGGGAGCAGTACTTC.

The chain is built from TRBV12-3 or TRBV12-4 and TRBJ1-6; a weak D match, TRBD1 (5 bases). Trimming removed 4 bases from V and 8 bases from J, with 9 bases in between. The CDR3 spans 13 residues. The CDR3: CASSSAGHSPLHF. Written as DNA, the CDR3 is TGTGCCAGCAGTTCCGCGGGGCATTCACCCCTCCACTTT.

V gene TRBV3-1 (or the pseudogene TRBV3-2) combines with J gene TRBJ1-2, with 7 bases that match TRBD1. The CDR3 loop spans 14 amino acids. V gave up 3 bases and J gave up 8 bases; unmatched junction bases: 9. CDR1 is LGHDT, CDR2 YNNKEL, per germline (reference sequence). The CDR3 nucleotides are TGTGCCAGCAGCCATCGGACAGGTACTCTGGGCTACACCTTC. It encodes CASSHRTGTLGYTF.

The table lists this clone with a count of one. The chain carries TRBV5-1 and TRBJ1-4; a possible D gene is TRBD1 (6 bases). V was trimmed by 4 bases and J by 8 bases, leaving 12 bases between them. Germline V gene lookup returns CDR1 SGHRS and CDR2 YFSETQ. The CDR3 runs 13 residues. The CDR3 sequence: CASSPGTREKLFF. CDR3 coding DNA: TGCGCCAGCAGCCCCGGGACAAGGGAAAAACTGTTTTTT.

This clone was seen a handful of times. The chain combines TRBV3-1 (or the pseudogene TRBV3-2) with TRBJ1-1; TRBD1 might be the D (5 bases). The germline V gene encodes CDR1 LGHDT and CDR2 YNNKEL (reference sequence). V lost 10 bases to trimming and J lost 6 bases, with 18 bases between them. This CDR3 is built from 13 residues. CDR3 protein: CATRDSMDSEAFF. The CDR3 nucleotides read TGTGCCACCCGGGACTCGATGGACTCTGAAGCTTTCTTT.

The V call is TRBV6-1, the J call TRBJ1-4; D is unclear. V was cut by 1 base and J by 3 bases, with 6 bases left in between. The CDR3 loop spans 14 amino acids. CDR1 is MNHNS and CDR2 is SASEGT in the germline V gene. In DNA, the CDR3 is TGTGCCAGCAGTGAAGGGGGAGCTAATGAAAAACTGTTTTTT. It codes for CASSEGGANEKLFF.

This clone came up once. The chain couples TRBV11-2 to TRBJ2-3, with D possibly matching TRBD2 (6 bases). This CDR3 comprises 15 residues. V was trimmed by 3 bases and J by 3 bases, leaving 13 bases between them. Germline values: CDR1 SGHAT, CDR2 FQNNGV. CDR3 loop: CASSFGPGETDTQYF. Written as DNA, the CDR3 is TGTGCCAGCAGCTTTGGCCCGGGGGAAACAGATACGCAGTATTTT.

The genes are TRBV7-2 and TRBJ1-4; weak D call: TRBD1 (6 bases). Trimming took 6 bases from V and 3 from J, leaving 14 bases between them. This CDR3 contains 15 residues. Germline lookup yields CDR1 SGHTA and CDR2 FQGNSA. CDR3 nucleotide sequence: TGTGCCAGCAGTCCCGTTCAGGGGTCTAATGAAAAACTGTTTTTT. Translated: CASSPVQGSNEKLFF. Full variable domain (rest looked up from reference TRBV7-2 and TRBJ1-4): GAGVSQSPSNKVTEKGKDVELRCDPISGHTALYWYRQSLGQGLEFLIYFQGNSAPDKSGLPSDRFSAERTGGSVSTLTIQRTQQEDSAVYLCASSPVQGSNEKLFFGSGTQLSVL.

This chain connects TRBV5-1 to TRBJ2-3; 9 bases match TRBD1. Germline lookup yields CDR1 SGHRS and CDR2 YFSETQ. Trimming at V came to 4 bases and at J to 5 bases, leaving 8 bases not matched to a gene. The CDR3 runs to 15 residues. The CDR3 loop reads CASSPRTGEVDTQYF. Here the CDR3 DNA reads TGCGCCAGCAGCCCACGGACAGGGGAGGTAGATACGCAGTATTTT.

The chain has TRBV2 and TRBJ2-3, with TRBD1 as a possible D gene (6 bases). The CDR3 sequence is 15 residues long. V lost 5 bases to trimming and J lost 0 bases, with 12 bases between them. Germline values: CDR1 SNHLY, CDR2 FYNNEI. The DNA of the CDR3 is TGTGCCAGCAGTATAGACAGGTCGAGCACAGATACGCAGTATTTT. Residues: CASSIDRSSTDTQYF.

The CDR3 loop reads CASSQESIGGDGYTF. DNA of the CDR3: TGTGCCAGCAGCCAAGAGTCTATAGGGGGCGATGGCTACACCTTC. This chain links TRBV3-1 (or the pseudogene TRBV3-2) with TRBJ1-2; TRBD1 agrees at 7 bases. This CDR3 has 15 residues. After removal of 0 bases from V and 6 bases from J, the junction contained 7 bases not matched to a gene. CDR1 and CDR2 from the germline V gene are LGHDT and YNNKEL (reference sequence).